The clone carrying this T cell receptor (beta chain) has ten or more counts. Its antigen is unidentified. This sample was taken from a study of T cell repertoires in cytomegalovirus infection. For the study at large: Indications came from public TCR beta signatures; they pointed to CMV infection and to a matching HLA type. Broader study findings: CMV-specific TCR beta clonotypes restricted by HLA-C were the ones dominating the ex vivo response. Identification of carriers of CMV plus the relevant HLA was achieved through cumulative public TCR beta family frequency.

V was clipped by 4 bases and J by 0 bases, with 16 bases between them. In germline, CDR1 is MDHEN, CDR2 SYDVKM. This CDR3 spans 16 amino acids. TCRdb re-analysed the reads in MiXCR, keeping a single row per CDR3 protein. The sample has approximately 500,000 distinct CDR3 sequences; more than 15% are singletons. The V call is TRBV28, the J call TRBJ2-7; perhaps TRBD1 as D (6 bases). This clonotype was sampled from a human donor in good health (CMV status not recorded). Some clones in this sample may be carry-over from other donors' samples. The sample was CD8+ T cells from PBMCs. This CDR3 is CASSSRTELNSYEQYF. The CDR3 region has the DNA TGTGCCAGCAGTTCTCGGACAGAATTAAACTCCTACGAGCAGTACTTC.